Listed here is a single TCR beta chain. What it binds is not known. These data are taken from a study of shared clonotypes between healthy human individuals. General observations from the study: Few donors restricted represented genetic and exposure-history diversity.

The CDR3 totals 15 residues. The germline V and J ends were trimmed by 5 bases and 0 bases, with 11 bases remaining between them. The germline V gene encodes CDR1 MNHEY and CDR2 SVGAGI. Clones were read by immunoSEQ multiplex PCR, and TCRdb kept only the in-frame ones, dropping some. The data hold some 500,000 clones, with around 95% observed a single time. The sequence was obtained from a woman under 40 in good health. The sample consisted of naive CD4+ T cells sorted from blood. Subset noted: CD45RA+ positively selected. The chain is built from TRBV6-5 and TRBJ1-5, with D uncertain. The CDR3 loop is CASSPIVGSNQPQHF. CDR3 in DNA: TGTGCCAGCAGTCCAATAGTTGGTAGCAATCAGCCCCAGCATTTT.